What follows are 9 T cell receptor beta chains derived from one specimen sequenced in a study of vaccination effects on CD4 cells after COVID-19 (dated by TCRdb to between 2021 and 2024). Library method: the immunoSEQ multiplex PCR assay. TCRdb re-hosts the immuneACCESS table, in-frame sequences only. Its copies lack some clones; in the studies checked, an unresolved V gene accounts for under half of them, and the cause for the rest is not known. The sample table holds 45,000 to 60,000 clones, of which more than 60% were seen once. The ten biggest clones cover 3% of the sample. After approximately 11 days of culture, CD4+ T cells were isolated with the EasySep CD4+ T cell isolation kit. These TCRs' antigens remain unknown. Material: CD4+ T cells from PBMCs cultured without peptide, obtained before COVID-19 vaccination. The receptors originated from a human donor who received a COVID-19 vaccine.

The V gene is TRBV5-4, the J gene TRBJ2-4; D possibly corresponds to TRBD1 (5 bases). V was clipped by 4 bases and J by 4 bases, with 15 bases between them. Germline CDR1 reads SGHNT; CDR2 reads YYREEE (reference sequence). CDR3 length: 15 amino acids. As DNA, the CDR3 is TGTGCCAGCAGCAGCGACAGTGTGCGGAAAAACATTCAGTACTTC. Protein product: CASSSDSVRKNIQYF.

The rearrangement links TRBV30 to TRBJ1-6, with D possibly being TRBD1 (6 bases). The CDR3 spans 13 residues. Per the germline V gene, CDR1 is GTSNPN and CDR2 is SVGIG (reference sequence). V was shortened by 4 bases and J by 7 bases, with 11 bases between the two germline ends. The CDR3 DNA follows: TGTGCCTGGAAAGGACAGCCAAATTCACCCCTCCACTTT. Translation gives CAWKGQPNSPLHF.

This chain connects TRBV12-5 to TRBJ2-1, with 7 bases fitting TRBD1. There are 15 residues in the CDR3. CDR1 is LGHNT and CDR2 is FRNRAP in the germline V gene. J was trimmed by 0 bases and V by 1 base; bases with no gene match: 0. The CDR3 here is CASGLGQGSYNEQFF. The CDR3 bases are TGTGCTAGTGGTTTGGGACAGGGCTCCTACAATGAGCAGTTCTTC. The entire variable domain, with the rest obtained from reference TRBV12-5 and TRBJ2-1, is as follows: DARVTQTPRHKVTEMGQEVTMRCQPILGHNTVFWYRQTMMQGLELLAYFRNRAPLDDSGMPKDRFSAEMPDATLATLKIQPSEPRDSAVYFCASGLGQGSYNEQFFGPGTRLTVL.

The CDR3 sequence: CASSLQGQETQYF. The CDR3 DNA reads TGCGCCAGCAGCTTACAGGGACAAGAGACCCAGTACTTC. The chain employs TRBV5-1 and TRBJ2-5, with a weak D call TRBD1 (6 bases). V was clipped by 2 bases and J by 2 bases, with 7 bases between them. Germline-derived CDR1 and CDR2 are SGHRS and YFSETQ. The CDR3 is made up of 13 amino acids.

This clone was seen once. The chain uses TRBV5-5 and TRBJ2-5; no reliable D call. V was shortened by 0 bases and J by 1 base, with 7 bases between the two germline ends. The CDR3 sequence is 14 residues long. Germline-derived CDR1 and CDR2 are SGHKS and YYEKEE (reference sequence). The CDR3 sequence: CASSLVEIQETQYF. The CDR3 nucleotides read TGTGCCAGCAGCTTGGTAGAAATCCAAGAGACCCAGTACTTC. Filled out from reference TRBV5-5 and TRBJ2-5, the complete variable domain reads DAGVTQSPTHLIKTRGQQVTLRCSPISGHKSVSWYQQVLGQGPQFIFQYYEKEERGRGNFPDRFSARQFPNYSSELNVNALLLGDSALYLCASSLVEIQETQYFGPGTRLLVL.

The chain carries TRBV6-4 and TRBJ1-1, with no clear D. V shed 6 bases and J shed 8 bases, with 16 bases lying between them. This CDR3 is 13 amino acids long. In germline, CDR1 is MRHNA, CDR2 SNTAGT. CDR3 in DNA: TGTGCCAGCAGCCCCTCGGGCCGAGAGGAAGCTTTCTTT. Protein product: CASSPSGREEAFF.

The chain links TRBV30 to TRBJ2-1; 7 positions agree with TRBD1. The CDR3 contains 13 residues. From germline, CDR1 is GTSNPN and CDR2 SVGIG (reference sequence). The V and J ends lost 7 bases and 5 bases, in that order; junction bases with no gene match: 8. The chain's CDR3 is CAYTGAINNEQFF. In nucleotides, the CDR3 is TGTGCCTACACAGGGGCGATAAACAATGAGCAGTTCTTC.

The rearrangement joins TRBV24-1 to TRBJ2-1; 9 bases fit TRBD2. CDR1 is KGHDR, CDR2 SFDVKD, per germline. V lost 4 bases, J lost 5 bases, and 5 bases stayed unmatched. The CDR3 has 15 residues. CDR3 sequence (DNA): TGTGCCACCAGTGACGCGGGGGGGCCTGACAATGAGCAGTTCTTC. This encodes CATSDAGGPDNEQFF.

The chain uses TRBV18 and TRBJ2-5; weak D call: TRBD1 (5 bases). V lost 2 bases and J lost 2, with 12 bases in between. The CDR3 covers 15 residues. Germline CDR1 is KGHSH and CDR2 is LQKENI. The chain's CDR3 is CASSPSWGLQETQYF. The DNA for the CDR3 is TGTGCCAGCTCACCATCGTGGGGCCTACAAGAGACCCAGTACTTC.